The 7 T cell receptor beta chains below were found in one sample sequenced in a study of CD8 T cells in ankylosing spondylitis. TCRdb redid the calling of the 5' RACE reads with MiXCR, one entry per CDR3 protein. Here the sample spans approximately 92,000 distinct CDR3 sequences, roughly 8.8% being singletons. The specimen sequenced was blood, either unsorted or a sorted T cell fraction (not recorded which). The receptor source for this set is a male donor with ankylosing spondylitis or in good health (not recorded which).

In its sample, this clonotype was seen many times. The chain is built from TRBV7-2 and TRBJ1-2; 8 bases line up with TRBD1. The CDR3 has 13 residues. CDR1 SGHTA and CDR2 FQGNSA come from the germline V gene. V shed 8 bases and J 8 bases; nucleotides not matched to a gene: 10. The DNA for the CDR3 is TGTGCCAGCGCCGCGGTCAGGGGGCGAGGCTACACCTTC. Translation: CASAAVRGRGYTF.

At least ten counts were recorded for this clonotype. The V call is TRBV29-1, the J call TRBJ2-2; 8 positions agree with TRBD1. CDR1 and CDR2 from the germline V gene are SQVTM and ANQGSEA. The ends lost 4 bases at V and 7 bases at J; junction bases unmatched: 8. The length of the CDR3 is 14 residues. The CDR3 nucleotides are TGCAGCGTTGGCGGGACAGGTCAGGGCGGGGAGCTGTTTTTT. Its translation: CSVGGTGQGGELFF.

V gene TRBV30 combines with J gene TRBJ1-2; D may be TRBD1 (6 bases). Deletions cut 3 bases from V and 7 bases from J, with 18 bases between. Germline CDR1 reads GTSNPN; CDR2 reads SVGIG (reference sequence). CDR3 length equals 14 residues. CDR3 coding DNA: TGTGCCTGGAGGCGGGACACCGACTTTGGTGGCTACACCTTC. Translation gives CAWRRDTDFGGYTF.

There are many counts of this clonotype. V and J are TRBV12-3 or TRBV12-4 and TRBJ2-1; D not certain. CDR3 length: 14 residues. V shed 7 bases and J shed 4 bases, with 14 bases lying between them. The CDR3: CASTLDDAYNEQFF. CDR3 DNA sequence: TGTGCCAGCACCCTGGATGATGCTTACAATGAGCAGTTCTTC.

This clonotype has at least ten counts. V usage is TRBV20-1 and J usage is TRBJ2-3; 10 bases map to TRBD2. CDR1 and CDR2 (germline): DFQATT, SNEGSKA (reference sequence). With 1 base clipped from V and 0 bases from J, the junction kept 7 bases outside the gene matches. The CDR3 is made up of 17 amino acids. CDR3 region: CSARGPSGGPSTDTQYF. As DNA, the CDR3 is TGCAGTGCTAGAGGCCCTAGCGGGGGACCTAGCACAGATACGCAGTATTTT.

The table lists this clonotype with a few counts. The rearrangement links TRBV11-2 to TRBJ2-3; 9 nucleotides match TRBD2. Trimming cost V 3 bases and J 4 bases; bases outside gene matches: 14. Per the germline V gene, CDR1 is SGHAT and CDR2 is FQNNGV. The CDR3 has 18 residues. The CDR3: CASSFGFRTGLAPDTQYF. The CDR3, as DNA: TGTGCCAGCAGCTTTGGGTTCCGGACGGGACTAGCTCCAGATACGCAGTATTTT.

This clonotype was counted at least ten times. The chain employs TRBV20-1 and TRBJ1-2; D gene ambiguous. The germline V gene has CDR1 DFQATT and CDR2 SNEGSKA (reference sequence). This CDR3 is built from 11 residues. CDR3 in DNA: TGCAGCTCAGAGGCAGACGTGGGCTACACCTTC. Its translation is CSSEADVGYTF.